Sequencing of this TCR beta chain was carried out in a study of CD8+ T cells in alopecia areata. The treatment: oral pan-JAK inhibitor, 5-10 mg twice daily. Extraction and reverse transcription of RNA yielded cDNA as the sequencing template. TCRdb's table, derived via immunoSEQ multiplex PCR, lists solely in-frame clones and lacks some. The data hold more than 200,000 clones, with roughly 64% observed a single time. Germline V gene data show CDR1 as MNHNS and CDR2 as SASEGT. The CDR3 totals 13 residues. The V gene lost 0 bases and the J gene lost 2 bases, with 4 bases spanning the gap. This rearrangement joins TRBV6-1 to TRBJ1-1, with D hard to call. Material: CD4+ T cells sorted from blood, obtained at week 4, from a patient treated with tofacitinib. The source is a human donor with alopecia areata. CDR3 nucleotide sequence: TGTGCCAGCAGTGAAGCCCTTAACACTGAAGCTTTCTTT. Its translation is CASSEALNTEAFF.